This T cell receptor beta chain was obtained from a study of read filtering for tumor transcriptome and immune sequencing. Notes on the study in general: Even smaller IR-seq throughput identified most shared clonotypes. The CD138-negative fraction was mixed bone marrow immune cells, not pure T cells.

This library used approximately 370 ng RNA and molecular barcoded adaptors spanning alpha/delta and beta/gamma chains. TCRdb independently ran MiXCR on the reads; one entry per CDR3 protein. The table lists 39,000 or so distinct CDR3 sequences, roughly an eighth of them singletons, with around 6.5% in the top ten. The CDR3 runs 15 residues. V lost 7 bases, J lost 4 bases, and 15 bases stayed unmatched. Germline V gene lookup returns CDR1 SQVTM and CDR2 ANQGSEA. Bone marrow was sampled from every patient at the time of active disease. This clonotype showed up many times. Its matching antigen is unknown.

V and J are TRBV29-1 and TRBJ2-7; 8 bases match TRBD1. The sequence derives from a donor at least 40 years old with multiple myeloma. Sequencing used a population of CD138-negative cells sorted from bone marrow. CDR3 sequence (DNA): TGCAGCGCAATCTCAGGGGGCCGGGCCGGGTACGAGCAGTACTTC. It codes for CSAISGGRAGYEQYF.